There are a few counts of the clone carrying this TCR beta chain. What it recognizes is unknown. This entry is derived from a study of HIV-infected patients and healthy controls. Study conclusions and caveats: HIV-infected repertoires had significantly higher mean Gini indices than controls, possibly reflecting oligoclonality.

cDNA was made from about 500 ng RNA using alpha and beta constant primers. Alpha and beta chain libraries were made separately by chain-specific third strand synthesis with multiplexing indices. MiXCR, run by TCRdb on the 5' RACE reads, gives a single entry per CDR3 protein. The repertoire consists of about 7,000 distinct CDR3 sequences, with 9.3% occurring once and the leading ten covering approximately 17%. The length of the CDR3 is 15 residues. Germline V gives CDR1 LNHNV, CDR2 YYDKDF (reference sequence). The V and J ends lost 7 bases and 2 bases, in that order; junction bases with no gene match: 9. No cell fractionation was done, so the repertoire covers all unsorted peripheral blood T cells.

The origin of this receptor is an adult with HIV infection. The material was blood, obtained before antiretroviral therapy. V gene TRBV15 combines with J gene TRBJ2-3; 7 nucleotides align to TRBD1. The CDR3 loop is CATKAAQGDTDTQYF. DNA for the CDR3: TGTGCCACCAAAGCAGCCCAGGGGGACACAGATACGCAGTATTTT.